The rows below give T cell receptor beta chains drawn from one sample of a study of shared clonotypes between healthy human individuals. Clones were sequenced by immunoSEQ multiplex PCR, and TCRdb holds only the in-frame ones, with some missing. The sample shows more than 2 million clones, around 95% of them seen only once. Sample: naive CD4+ T cells sorted from blood. All receptors come from a man between 18 and 35 years old in good health. CDR3s include the opening cysteine and the closing phenylalanine or tryptophan. The D gene is left open where the match is weak. Some rows have no size entry. The others give once, few or many, or a class for an expanded clone.

J gene: TRBJ2-1; clone size: .; V gene: TRBV2; D gene: .; CDR3 DNA: TGTGCCAGCAACAGCCTTCAAGGGGTTAGCTCCTACAATGAGCAGTTCTTC; CDR3 protein: CASNSLQGVSSYNEQFF
J gene: TRBJ2-3; clone size: .; V gene: TRBV7-9; D gene: TRBD2; CDR3 DNA: TGTGCCAGCAGCTTACTAACTAGCGGAGATACGCAGTATTTT; CDR3 protein: CASSLLTSGDTQYF
J gene: TRBJ1-1; clone size: .; V gene: TRBV4-3; D gene: .; CDR3 DNA: TGCGCCAGCAGCCCAAAATCTAACACTGAAGCTTTCTTT; CDR3 protein: CASSPKSNTEAFF
J gene: TRBJ1-1; clone size: .; V gene: TRBV25-1; D gene: TRBD1; CDR3 DNA: TGTGCCAGCAGTGTACGACAGGGGGCTTGGACTGAAGCTTTCTTT; CDR3 protein: CASSVRQGAWTEAFF
J gene: TRBJ1-1; clone size: few; V gene: TRBV25-1; D gene: .; CDR3 DNA: TGTGCCAGCAGTGAACTGGGGCAGGGGAACACTGAAGCTTTCTTT; CDR3 protein: CASSELGQGNTEAFF
J gene: TRBJ2-7; clone size: once; V gene: TRBV5-1; D gene: TRBD1; CDR3 DNA: TGCGCCAGCAGCGGGACAGGGATGGGCGAGCAGTACTTC; CDR3 protein: CASSGTGMGEQYF
J gene: TRBJ2-7; clone size: .; V gene: TRBV10-3; D gene: .; CDR3 DNA: TGTGCCATCAGTGCCGGGACATCCATCACCGAGCAGTACTTC; CDR3 protein: CAISAGTSITEQYF
J gene: TRBJ1-5; clone size: .; V gene: TRBV28; D gene: .; CDR3 DNA: TGTGCCAGCAGGGCTGCCCAGGGATCGGGCAATCAGCCCCAGCATTTT; CDR3 protein: CASRAAQGSGNQPQHF
J gene: TRBJ2-5; clone size: .; V gene: TRBV29-1; D gene: .; CDR3 DNA: TGCAGCGCATCATGGGCAGAGACCCAGTACTTC; CDR3 protein: CSASWAETQYF
J gene: TRBJ1-6; clone size: .; V gene: TRBV28; D gene: .; CDR3 DNA: TGTGCCAGCAGCTGGAGGGAGACGCATTCACCCCTCCACTTT; CDR3 protein: CASSWRETHSPLHF
J gene: TRBJ2-7; clone size: .; V gene: TRBV9; D gene: TRBD2; CDR3 DNA: TGTGCCAGCAGGGCCGTGGTAGCGGGACGCGAGCAGTACTTC; CDR3 protein: CASRAVVAGREQYF
J gene: TRBJ1-1; clone size: .; V gene: TRBV9; D gene: .; CDR3 DNA: TGTGCCAGCAGCGTAAGGGGATTGAACACTGAAGCTTTCTTT; CDR3 protein: CASSVRGLNTEAFF
J gene: TRBJ1-3; clone size: .; V gene: TRBV28; D gene: .; CDR3 DNA: TGTGCCAGCAGTTTGGGGGGTATTAGCTCTGGAAACACCATATATTTT; CDR3 protein: CASSLGGISSGNTIYF
J gene: TRBJ1-1; clone size: once; V gene: TRBV29-1; D gene: .; CDR3 DNA: TGCAGCGTTAGGGAGGGAAACACTGAAGCTTTCTTT; CDR3 protein: CSVREGNTEAFF
J gene: TRBJ1-5; clone size: once; V gene: TRBV29-1; D gene: .; CDR3 DNA: TGCAGCGTTACGGGGGGGGTCGGTAATCAGCCCCAGCATTTT; CDR3 protein: CSVTGGVGNQPQHF
J gene: TRBJ1-2; clone size: .; V gene: TRBV19; D gene: .; CDR3 DNA: TGTGCCAGTAGTATAGGGACGGCTAACTATGGCTACACCTTC; CDR3 protein: CASSIGTANYGYTF
J gene: TRBJ2-2; clone size: .; V gene: TRBV27; D gene: .; CDR3 DNA: TGTGCCAGCACCTCCATCTCCGGGGGTTCATTCGCGAACACCGGGGAGCTGTTTTTT; CDR3 protein: CASTSISGGSFANTGELFF
J gene: TRBJ2-1; clone size: .; V gene: TRBV5-1; D gene: .; CDR3 DNA: TGCGCCAGCAGCTTGGACCTTCCCGTGAACAATGAGCAGTTCTTC; CDR3 protein: CASSLDLPVNNEQFF
J gene: TRBJ2-1; clone size: .; V gene: TRBV11-1; D gene: TRBD2; CDR3 DNA: TGTGCCAGCAGCTTAAGGACTAGTTGGAATGAGCAGTTCTTC; CDR3 protein: CASSLRTSWNEQFF
J gene: TRBJ1-2; clone size: .; V gene: TRBV6-1; D gene: .; CDR3 DNA: TGTGCCAGCGGTGGGGCTGCCCAGGGGAGGCGTTGGGGCTACACCTTC; CDR3 protein: CASGGAAQGRRWGYTF
J gene: TRBJ2-4; clone size: .; V gene: TRBV19; D gene: TRBD1; CDR3 DNA: TGTGCCAGTAGCCCGGTCCGGGACAGGGGTACTTGGTGGGCCAAAAACATTCAGTACTTC; CDR3 protein: CASSPVRDRGTWWAKNIQYF
J gene: TRBJ2-2; clone size: .; V gene: TRBV18; D gene: .; CDR3 DNA: TGTGCCAGCTCACGTGGGGAAGCAGTGACCGGGGAGCTGTTTTTT; CDR3 protein: CASSRGEAVTGELFF
J gene: TRBJ1-5; clone size: .; V gene: TRBV5-1; D gene: .; CDR3 DNA: TGCGCCAGCAGCCCCGAGGGGCAGGGTAGGCAGCATTTT; CDR3 protein: CASSPEGQGRQHF
J gene: TRBJ1-2; clone size: .; V gene: TRBV6-1; D gene: .; CDR3 DNA: TGTGCAGCGACAGCATACTATGGCTACACCTTC; CDR3 protein: CAATAYYGYTF
J gene: TRBJ1-2; clone size: .; V gene: TRBV10-3; D gene: .; CDR3 DNA: TGTGCCAGCAGCTCAGGGCTGTATGGCTACACCTTC; CDR3 protein: CASSSGLYGYTF
J gene: TRBJ2-7; clone size: .; V gene: TRBV27; D gene: .; CDR3 DNA: TGTGCCAGCAGGATACAGGGCCTAAGCTCCTACGAGCAGTACTTC; CDR3 protein: CASRIQGLSSYEQYF